This passage covers 8 T cell receptor beta chains from one sample sequenced in a study of blood T cells in healthy people across ages. A second PCR, run for roughly 6 to 11 cycles, used a sample-barcoded 5' primer plus a J-beta primer mix. TCRdb passed the 5' RACE reads through MiXCR, listing each CDR3 protein once. The profile shows 1.5 million to 2 million distinct CDR3 sequences, about 49% of them singletons. Sequencing was done on a sample of blood. Source of these receptors: a woman aged 40 to 50 in good health.

V and J are TRBV7-9 and TRBJ2-1, with 10 bases that match TRBD2. V was pared by 4 bases and J by 5 bases, with 8 bases of the junction left unmatched. Per germline, CDR1 SEHNR and CDR2 FQNEAQ (reference sequence). The CDR3 sequence is 16 residues long. CDR3 sequence: CASSSPAGGLNNEQFF. The CDR3 DNA reads as TGTGCCAGCAGCTCCCCAGCGGGGGGGCTCAACAATGAGCAGTTCTTC.

This clonotype was observed a handful of times. This sequence joins TRBV7-2 and TRBJ1-5; a possible D gene is TRBD1 (5 bases). V was trimmed by 8 bases and J by 6 bases, leaving 17 bases between them. CDR3 length: 14 amino acids. CDR1 is SGHTA and CDR2 is FQGNSA in the germline V gene. In nucleotides, the CDR3 is TGTGCCAGCGCGGGGAGGGCCGACAGTCAGCCCCAGCATTTT. Translating gives CASAGRADSQPQHF. Looking up the rest from reference TRBV7-2 and TRBJ1-5 gives the full variable domain: GAGVSQSPSNKVTEKGKDVELRCDPISGHTALYWYRQSLGQGLEFLIYFQGNSAPDKSGLPSDRFSAERTGGSVSTLTIQRTQQEDSAVYLCASAGRADSQPQHFGDGTRLSIL.

The chain links TRBV4-3 to TRBJ1-1, with 7 bases matching TRBD1. The V gene's germline CDR1 is LGHNA and CDR2 YSLEER. J was trimmed by 1 base and V by 0 bases; bases with no gene match: 2. The CDR3 loop spans 15 amino acids. CDR3: CASSQDTGANTEAFF. The CDR3 nucleotides read TGCGCCAGCAGCCAAGATACAGGGGCGAACACTGAAGCTTTCTTT.

This clonotype came up a few times. The rearrangement links TRBV13 to TRBJ2-7, with unresolved D. With 5 bases removed from V and 6 bases from J, the gap between germline ends came to 17 bases. This CDR3 has 14 amino acids. The V gene's germline CDR1 is PRHDT and CDR2 FYEKMQ (reference sequence). The chain's CDR3 is CASSHNFYSGEQYF. The CDR3 nucleotides are TGTGCCAGCAGCCACAACTTTTACAGTGGCGAGCAGTACTTC.

The rearrangement uses TRBV2 and TRBJ2-3; maybe TRBD1 (6 bases). Per germline, CDR1 SNHLY and CDR2 FYNNEI. This CDR3 comprises 16 residues. The V and J ends lost 2 bases and 0 bases respectively, with 12 bases between them. The chain's CDR3 is CASSESGQPSTDTQYF. DNA of the CDR3: TGTGCCAGCAGTGAATCAGGACAGCCTAGCACAGATACGCAGTATTTT.

The rearrangement uses TRBV27 and TRBJ2-1; either TRBD1 or TRBD2 may supply D (5 bases each). With 5 bases removed from V and 7 bases from J, the gap between germline ends came to 15 bases. The germline gives CDR1 MNHEY, CDR2 SMNVEV (reference sequence). The CDR3 has 14 amino acids. CDR3 sequence: CASSRRGLGNEQFF. In DNA form, the CDR3 reads TGTGCCAGCAGTCGTCGGGGCCTGGGGAATGAGCAGTTCTTC.

The chain is built from TRBV4-3 and TRBJ2-3, with TRBD2 identical over 11 bases. Germline CDR1 reads LGHNA; CDR2 reads YSLEER. The CDR3 extends over 19 amino acids. Germline trimming cut 4 bases from V and 0 bases from J; bases unmatched to any gene: 12. The DNA for the CDR3 is TGCGCCAGCAGCCCAGTACTAGCGGGGGCCCTCCCGAGCACAGATACGCAGTATTTT. It codes for CASSPVLAGALPSTDTQYF.

The genes are TRBV3-1 and TRBJ2-1; D might be TRBD1 or TRBD2, each matching 5 bases. Germline CDR1 reads LGHDT; CDR2 reads YNNKEL (reference sequence). Trimming pared 8 bases from V and 3 bases from J, leaving 14 bases between. The CDR3 contains 14 residues. CDR3 DNA: TGTGCCAGCGGCCCCGGGACGGTCTACAATGAGCAGTTCTTC. This sequence encodes CASGPGTVYNEQFF.